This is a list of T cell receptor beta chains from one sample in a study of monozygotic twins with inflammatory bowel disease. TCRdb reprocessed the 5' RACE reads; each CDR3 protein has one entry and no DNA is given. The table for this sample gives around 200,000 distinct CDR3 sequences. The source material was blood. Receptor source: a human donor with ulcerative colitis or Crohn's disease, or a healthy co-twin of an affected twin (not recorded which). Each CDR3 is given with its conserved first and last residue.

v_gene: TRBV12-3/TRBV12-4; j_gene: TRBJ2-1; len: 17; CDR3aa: CASSPKNRVGSYNEQFF
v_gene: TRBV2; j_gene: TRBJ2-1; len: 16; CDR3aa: CASRLIQGPSYNEQFF
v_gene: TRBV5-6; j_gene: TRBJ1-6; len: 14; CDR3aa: CASSLAPGESPLHF
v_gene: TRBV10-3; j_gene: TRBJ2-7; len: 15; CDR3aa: CAKDWDIRTTYEQYF
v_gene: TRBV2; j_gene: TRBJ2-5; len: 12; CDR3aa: CASSPSQETQYF
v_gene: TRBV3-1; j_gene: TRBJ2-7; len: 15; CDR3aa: CASSQEFGRFGEQYF
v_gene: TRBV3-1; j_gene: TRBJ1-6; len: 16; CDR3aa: CASSPLSSGNESPLHF
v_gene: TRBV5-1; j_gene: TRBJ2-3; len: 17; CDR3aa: CASSLVSGQLSTDTQYF
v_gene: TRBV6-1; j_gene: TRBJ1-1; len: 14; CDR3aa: CASSEGWENTEAFF
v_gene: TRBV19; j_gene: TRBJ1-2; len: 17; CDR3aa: CARPGKGRRGRYYGYTF
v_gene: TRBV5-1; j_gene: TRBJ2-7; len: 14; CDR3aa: CASSLAEGPYEQYF
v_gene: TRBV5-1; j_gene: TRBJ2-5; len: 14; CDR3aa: CASSFTPDGETQYF
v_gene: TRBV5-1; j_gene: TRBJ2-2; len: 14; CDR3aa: CASSSLANTGELFF
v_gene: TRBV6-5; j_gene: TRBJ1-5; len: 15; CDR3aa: CASSYYSTGLPPQHF
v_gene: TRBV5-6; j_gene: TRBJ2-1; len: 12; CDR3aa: CASSSRLPEQFF
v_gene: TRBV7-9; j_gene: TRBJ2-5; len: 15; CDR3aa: CASSFGQGHQETQYF
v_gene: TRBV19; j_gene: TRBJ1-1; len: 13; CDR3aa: CASSIAMNTEAFF
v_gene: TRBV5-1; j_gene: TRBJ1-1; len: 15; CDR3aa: CASSLDGRRNTEAFF
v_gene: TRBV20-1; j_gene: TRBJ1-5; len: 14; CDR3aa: CSALARGSNQPQHF
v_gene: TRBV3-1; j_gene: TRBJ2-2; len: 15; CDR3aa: CASSQDRRVIGELFF
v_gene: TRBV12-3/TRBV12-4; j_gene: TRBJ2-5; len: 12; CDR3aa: CASSLRRETQYF
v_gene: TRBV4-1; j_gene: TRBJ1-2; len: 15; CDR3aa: CASSQLWRGRLGYTF
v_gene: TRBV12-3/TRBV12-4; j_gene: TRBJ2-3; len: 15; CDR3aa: CASSPSGGSTDTQYF
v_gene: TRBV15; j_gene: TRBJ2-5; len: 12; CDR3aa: CATGDLQETQYF
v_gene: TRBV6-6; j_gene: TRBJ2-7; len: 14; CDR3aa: CASSQGLGSYEQYF
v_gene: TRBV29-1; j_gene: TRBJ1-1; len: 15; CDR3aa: CSVTVGANMNTEAFF
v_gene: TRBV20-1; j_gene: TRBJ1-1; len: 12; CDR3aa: CSAREGPGGAFF
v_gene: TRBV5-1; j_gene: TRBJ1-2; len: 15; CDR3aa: CASSLAPGDQYGYTF
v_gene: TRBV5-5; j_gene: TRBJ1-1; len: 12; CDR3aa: CASRLGTDEAFF
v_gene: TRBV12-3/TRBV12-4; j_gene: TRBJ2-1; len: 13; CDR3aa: CASKGGSYNEQFF
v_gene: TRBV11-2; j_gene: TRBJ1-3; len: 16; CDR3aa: CASSFHTGGSGNTIYF
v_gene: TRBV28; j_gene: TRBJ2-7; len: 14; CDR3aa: CASSVSVGAREQYF
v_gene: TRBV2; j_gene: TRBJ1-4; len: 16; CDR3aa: CASSPMAPILREKLFF
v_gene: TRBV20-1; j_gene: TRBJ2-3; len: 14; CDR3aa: CSAVPGTRPDTQYF
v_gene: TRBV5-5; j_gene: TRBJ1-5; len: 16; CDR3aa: CASSLKGSRSNQPQHF
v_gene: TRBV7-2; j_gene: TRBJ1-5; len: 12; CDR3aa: CASSFPGGAQHF
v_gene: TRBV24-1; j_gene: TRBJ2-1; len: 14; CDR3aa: CATSPRGVYDEQFF
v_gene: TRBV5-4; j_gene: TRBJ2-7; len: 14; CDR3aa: CASSLRGPDYEQYF
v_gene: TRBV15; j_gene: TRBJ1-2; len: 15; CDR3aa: CATSRKPGQGAGYTF
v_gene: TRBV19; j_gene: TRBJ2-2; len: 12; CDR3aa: CASSTPPGELFF
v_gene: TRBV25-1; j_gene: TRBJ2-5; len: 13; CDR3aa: CASSELDTETQYF
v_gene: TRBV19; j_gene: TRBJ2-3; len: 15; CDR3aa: CASSIFSGYTDTQYF
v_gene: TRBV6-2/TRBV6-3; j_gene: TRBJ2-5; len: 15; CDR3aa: CASSYPSAGRETQYF
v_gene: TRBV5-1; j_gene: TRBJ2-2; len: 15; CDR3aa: CASSMGRGNTGELFF
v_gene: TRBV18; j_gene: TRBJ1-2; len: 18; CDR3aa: CASSPPSAGTSSNYGYTF
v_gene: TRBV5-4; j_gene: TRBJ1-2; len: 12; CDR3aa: CASSGGGDGYTF
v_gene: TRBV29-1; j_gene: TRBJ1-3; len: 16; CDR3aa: CSVEGGTGSSGNTIYF
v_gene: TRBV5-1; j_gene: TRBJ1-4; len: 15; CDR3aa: CASSFTGTGGEKLFF